The text below deals with one T cell receptor beta chain. Under the authors' procedure: The assay estimated nucleated cells by amplifying reference gene primers. The assay was immunoSEQ multiplex PCR, and TCRdb's table has in-frame clones only and misses some. Clone size and V and J calls were adopted from that table, with D and trimming inferred from the DNA. In the table there are about 250,000 clones, 85% to 90% of which are singletons. This CDR3 is 13 amino acids long. Germline CDR1 reads GTSNPN; CDR2 reads SVGIG (reference sequence). With V trimmed by 2 bases and J by 4 bases, 3 bases remained unmatched. This sample is part of a study of blood T cell repertoires in COVID-19. Study-level background: Acute and convalescent COVID-19 samples came from the United States, Italy and Spain. From T cells, B-cell-depleted T cells, or PBMCs came the material, which was cDNA or gDNA.

Cohort 3 recovered donors had two negative PCRs, clearance, or symptom resolution. The sequence was obtained from a man aged 40-49 years who had recovered from COVID-19. Sequencing used PBMCs or T cells enriched from blood (not recorded which). This chain links TRBV30 with TRBJ1-1; 8 positions match TRBD1. The CDR3 loop is CAWSLTGVTEAFF. CDR3 DNA sequence: TGTGCCTGGAGTTTGACAGGGGTCACTGAAGCTTTCTTT. The variable domain in full, completed from reference TRBV30 and TRBJ1-1, reads SQTIHQWPATLVQPVGSPLSLECTVEGTSNPNLYWYRQAAGRGLQLLFYSVGIGQISSEVPQNLSASRPQDRQFILSSKKLLLSDSGFYLCAWSLTGVTEAFFGQGTRLTVV.